This TCR beta chain was documented in a study of blood T cell repertoires in COVID-19. Background on the study: The cDNA or gDNA used as material had been derived from T cells, B-cell-depleted T cells, or PBMCs.

Assay: immunoSEQ multiplex PCR; the TCRdb copy retains only in-frame clones and omits some. The sample shows roughly 150,000 clones, approximately 88% of them seen only once. Germline V gene sequence: CDR1 SGHRS, CDR2 YFSETQ. The CDR3 is 15 amino acids. The V end lost 0 bases, the J end lost 1 base, and 9 bases lay between the germline ends. The TCR originated in a human donor in a cohort sampled during active COVID-19. The chain employs TRBV5-1 and TRBJ2-3, with D unclear. The sample was peripheral blood. CDR3 loop: CASSLARDGTDTQYF. As DNA, the CDR3 is TGCGCCAGCAGCTTGGCCCGCGATGGCACAGATACGCAGTATTTT.